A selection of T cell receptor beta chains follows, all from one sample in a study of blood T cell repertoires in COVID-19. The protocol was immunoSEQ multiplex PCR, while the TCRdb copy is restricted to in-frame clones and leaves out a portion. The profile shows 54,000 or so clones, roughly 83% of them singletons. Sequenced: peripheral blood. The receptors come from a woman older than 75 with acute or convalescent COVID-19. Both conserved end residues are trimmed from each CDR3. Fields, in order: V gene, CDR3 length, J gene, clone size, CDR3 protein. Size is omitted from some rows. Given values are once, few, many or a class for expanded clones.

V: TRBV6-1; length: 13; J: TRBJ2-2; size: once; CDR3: ASSEVQGASGELF
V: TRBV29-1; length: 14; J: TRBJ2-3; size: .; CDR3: SVASTQRGSTDTQY
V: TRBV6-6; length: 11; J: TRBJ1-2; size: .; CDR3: ASSYSSLGGYT
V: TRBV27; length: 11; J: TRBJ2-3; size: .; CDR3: ASSLKRGDTQY
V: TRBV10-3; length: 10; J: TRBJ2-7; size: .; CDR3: AIRDGVYEQY
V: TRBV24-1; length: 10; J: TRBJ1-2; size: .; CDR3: ATSATGSGYT
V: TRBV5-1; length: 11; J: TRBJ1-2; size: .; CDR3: ASSFGTLDGYT
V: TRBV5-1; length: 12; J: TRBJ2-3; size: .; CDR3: ASSLGGHTDTQY
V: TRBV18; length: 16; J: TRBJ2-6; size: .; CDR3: ASSSLAGEGSGANVLT
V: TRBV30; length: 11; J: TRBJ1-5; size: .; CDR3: AWATGSNQPQH
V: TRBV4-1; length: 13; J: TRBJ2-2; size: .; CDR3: ASSQGQPSAGELF
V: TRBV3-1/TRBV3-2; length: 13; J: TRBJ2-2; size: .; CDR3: ATSGSLSFPGELF
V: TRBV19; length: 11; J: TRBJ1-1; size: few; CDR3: ASSGQGASEAF
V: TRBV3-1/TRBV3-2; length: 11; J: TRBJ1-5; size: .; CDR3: ASSQDRGQPQH
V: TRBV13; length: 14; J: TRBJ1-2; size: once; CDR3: ASTFRRTGALYGYT
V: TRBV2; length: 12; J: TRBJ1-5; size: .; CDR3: ASSGSLERQPQH
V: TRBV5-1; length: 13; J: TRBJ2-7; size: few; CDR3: ASSLVAGGPYEQY
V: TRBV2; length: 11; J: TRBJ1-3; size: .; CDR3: AKTGGPGNTIY
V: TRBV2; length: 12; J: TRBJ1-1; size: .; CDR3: ASSEGGLNTEAF
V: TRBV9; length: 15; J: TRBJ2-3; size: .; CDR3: ASSRTSGIRSTDTQY